The 28 T cell receptor beta chains below were found in one sample sequenced in a study of early stage breast cancer tumors. Clones were read by immunoSEQ multiplex PCR, and TCRdb kept only the in-frame ones, dropping some. The sample comprises 20,000 to 25,000 clones, about three quarters of which are singletons, and 28% rests with the top ten. Sequenced: blood. Receptors originate from a person between 55 and 69 years old with breast cancer.

This clone has only one observation. The V gene is TRBV7-2, the J gene TRBJ1-4; TRBD1 aligns across 11 bases. From germline, CDR1 is SGHTA and CDR2 FQGNSA. The V segment lost 3 bases and the J segment 6 bases; nucleotides outside the gene matches: 3. The CDR3 is 15 residues long. CDR3 amino acids: CASSFRDRGDEKLFF. The CDR3 DNA reads as TGTGCCAGCAGCTTCCGGGACAGGGGGGATGAAAAACTGTTTTTT.

This chain joins TRBV7-3 and TRBJ1-5; D is uncertain. The CDR3 has 12 residues. The ends were cut back, 5 bases at V and 9 bases at J, with 11 bases in the middle. Germline CDR1 is SGHTA and CDR2 is FQGTGA. Here the CDR3 DNA reads TGTGCCAGCAGCCCCACAATTCCGCCCCAGCATTTT. This gives the protein CASSPTIPPQHF.

V gene TRBV9 combines with J gene TRBJ2-2, with 8 bases fitting TRBD2. This CDR3 has 16 residues. V trimming: 4 bases; J trimming: 3 bases; junction bases outside the gene matches: 8. Looked up from germline, CDR1 is SGDLS and CDR2 is YYNGEE. The CDR3 reads CASSRGGSGYTGELFF. The CDR3 DNA reads as TGTGCCAGCAGCCGGGGGGGCAGCGGTTACACCGGGGAGCTGTTTTTT.

The chain has TRBV7-9 and TRBJ2-2; possible D gene TRBD1, 6 bases. With 6 bases removed from V and 4 bases from J, the gap between germline ends came to 18 bases. The CDR3 contains 16 residues. Per the germline V gene, CDR1 is SEHNR and CDR2 is FQNEAQ (reference sequence). The CDR3 loop is CASRITGSPSTGELFF. The CDR3 DNA sequence: TGTGCCAGCAGAATTACAGGGTCCCCCTCCACCGGGGAGCTGTTTTTT.

The rearrangement links TRBV6-5 to TRBJ1-5; possible D gene TRBD1, 5 bases. The CDR3 extends over 14 amino acids. Germline loops: CDR1 MNHEY, CDR2 SVGAGI. V lost 10 bases, J lost 0 bases, and 13 bases lay in between. CDR3 bases: TGTGCCACCGGGGGACTTTATAGCAATCAGCCCCAGCATTTT. Protein product: CATGGLYSNQPQHF.

V usage is TRBV2 and J usage is TRBJ1-1, with a tentative D call TRBD1 (6 bases). The CDR3 length is 13 residues. V lost 9 bases, J lost 6 bases, and 17 bases lay in between. CDR1 and CDR2 (germline): SNHLY, FYNNEI. CDR3 DNA: TGTGCCAGAAGCCCGGAGGGGGACCCTGAAGCTTTCTTT. Encoded protein: CARSPEGDPEAFF.

This sequence joins TRBV4-1 and TRBJ2-7; the D is unclear. Germline lookup yields CDR1 MGHRA and CDR2 YSYEKL. V was trimmed by 10 bases and J by 3 bases, leaving 25 bases between them. The CDR3 runs 16 residues. The CDR3 coding sequence is TGCGCCATGCAACCTGGGCACTTAAATCAAAACTACGAGCAGTACTTC. Amino acid sequence: CAMQPGHLNQNYEQYF.

CDR3: CASSPNFSGEAQYF. The CDR3 DNA follows: TGTGCCAGCAGCCCTAACTTTTCCGGGGAGGCCCAGTACTTC. The rearrangement uses TRBV4-2 and TRBJ2-5; D possibly corresponds to TRBD2 (6 bases). V lost 4 bases to trimming and J lost 9 bases, with 18 bases between them. Germline loops: CDR1 LGHNA, CDR2 YNFKEQ. The length of the CDR3 is 14 residues.

The chain employs TRBV5-8 and TRBJ2-1; TRBD2 agrees at 16 bases. CDR1 SGHTS and CDR2 YDEGEE come from the germline V gene. V lost 3 bases, J lost 8 bases, and 14 bases stayed unmatched. The CDR3 is 19 amino acids. The CDR3 here is CASSSGLAGGPIGVDEQFF. The CDR3 nucleotides are TGTGCCAGCAGCTCGGGACTAGCGGGAGGGCCCATTGGTGTTGATGAGCAGTTCTTC.

The J gene is TRBJ2-5, the V gene TRBV5-1; 7 bases map to TRBD1. The V segment lost 2 bases and the J segment 2 bases; nucleotides outside the gene matches: 3. Germline CDR1 and CDR2: SGHRS and YFSETQ. The CDR3 extends over 14 amino acids. CDR3 sequence (DNA): TGCGCCAGCAGCTTATCGGGACAGCAAGAGACCCAGTACTTC. As protein: CASSLSGQQETQYF.

The V gene is TRBV19, the J gene TRBJ1-2; 11 nucleotides line up with TRBD1. Germline lookup yields CDR1 LNHDA and CDR2 SQIVND (reference sequence). This CDR3 has 16 amino acids. V lost 3 bases to trimming and J lost 5 bases; unmatched junction nucleotides: 8. The CDR3 DNA follows: TGTGCCAGTAGTATCCCCACCGGGACAGGGGGGTATGGCTACACCTTC. Translation gives CASSIPTGTGGYGYTF.

The rearrangement links TRBV6-1 to TRBJ2-7, with 9 bases fitting TRBD1. The germline CDR1 and CDR2 sequences are MNHNS and SASEGT. Trimming at V came to 5 bases and at J to 0 bases, leaving 5 bases not matched to a gene. This CDR3 contains 15 residues. This CDR3 is CASSRTGVGSYEQYF. The CDR3 DNA is TGTGCCAGCAGTCGGACAGGGGTGGGCTCCTACGAGCAGTACTTC.

This chain joins TRBV11-2 and TRBJ2-3; D unclear. V was trimmed by 3 bases and J by 0 bases, leaving 10 bases between them. CDR1 and CDR2 (germline): SGHAT, FQNNGV. The CDR3 is 15 residues long. The chain's CDR3 is CASSFFRSSTDTQYF. CDR3 coding DNA: TGTGCCAGCAGCTTTTTCAGAAGTAGCACAGATACGCAGTATTTT.

The chain carries TRBV19 and TRBJ1-1; TRBD1 agrees at 7 bases. Germline lookup yields CDR1 LNHDA and CDR2 SQIVND (reference sequence). This CDR3 region has 15 residues. The trim removed 5 bases at V and 4 bases at J, leaving 10 bases unmatched. This CDR3 is CASSPPETGPTEAFF. CDR3 sequence (DNA): TGTGCCAGTAGTCCCCCGGAGACAGGGCCCACTGAAGCTTTCTTT.

V and J are TRBV7-9 and TRBJ2-5; the D gene is possibly TRBD2 (6 bases). Trimming left V 5 bases short and J 1 base short, with 14 bases between. Germline CDR1 and CDR2: SEHNR and FQNEAQ (reference sequence). CDR3 size: 15 residues. The CDR3 spells CASSRRAVIQETQYF. DNA of the CDR3: TGTGCCAGCAGCCGGAGGGCAGTCATCCAAGAGACCCAGTACTTC.

The chain employs TRBV5-1 and TRBJ2-6; D not certain. Germline CDR1 reads SGHRS; CDR2 reads YFSETQ. The length of the CDR3 is 13 residues. V shed 2 bases and J shed 4 bases, with 4 bases lying between them. In nucleotides, the CDR3 is TGCGCCAGCAGCTTTCGAGGGGCCAACGTCCTGACTTTC. Its translation is CASSFRGANVLTF.

A few counts support this clone. The chain links TRBV7-6 to TRBJ1-2, with D hard to call. The CDR3 has 17 residues. V was pared by 1 base and J by 7 bases, with 22 bases between. CDR1 and CDR2 from the germline V gene are SGHVS and FNYEAQ. The CDR3 loop is CASSLDPPTKGGFGYTF. The CDR3, as DNA: TGTGCCAGCAGCTTAGATCCCCCGACAAAAGGAGGGTTTGGCTACACCTTC. Based on the CDR3 plus reference TRBV7-6 and TRBJ1-2, the full variable domain is GAGVSQSPRYKVTKRGQDVALRCDPISGHVSLYWYRQALGQGPEFLTYFNYEAQQDKSGLPNDRFSAERPEGSISTLTIQRTEQRDSAMYRCASSLDPPTKGGFGYTFGSGTRLTVV.

In DNA form, the CDR3 reads TGTGCCAGCGGGTTTGGACTAGAGGGGACCCAGTACTTC. The encoded protein is CASGFGLEGTQYF. The J gene is TRBJ2-5, the V gene TRBV7-6; the match to TRBD2 covers 7 bases. The J segment lost 7 bases and the V segment lost 8 bases, leaving 10 bases of the junction unmatched. CDR3 length: 13 amino acids. CDR1 is SGHVS, CDR2 FNYEAQ, per germline.

In nucleotides, the CDR3 is TGTGCCAGCAGTAAGGGGGCCCTGGGGACTGAAGCTTTCTTT. The encoded protein is CASSKGALGTEAFF. The gene calls are TRBV7-8 and TRBJ1-1; 7 positions agree with TRBD1. The length of the CDR3 is 14 residues. Germline V gene lookup returns CDR1 SGHVS and CDR2 FQNEAQ. Trimming removed 6 bases from V and 5 bases from J; junction bases left unmatched: 9.

This clone was detected once. An end of the junction does not agree with germline; a read error may underlie this. V is TRBV11-2 and J is TRBJ1-2; possibly TRBD1 for D (5 bases). This CDR3 has 12 residues. CDR1 SGHAT and CDR2 FQNNGV come from the germline V gene. CDR3 DNA sequence: TGTGCCAGCAGCTTAGAGGGGGTTGGCACCGACTTC. It specifies CASSLEGVGTDF.

The gene calls are TRBV18 and TRBJ2-1, with D possibly TRBD1 on 5 matching bases. V was trimmed by 3 bases and J by 0 bases, leaving 9 bases between them. This CDR3 is 15 amino acids long. Germline CDR1 KGHSH, CDR2 LQKENI. The CDR3 region has the DNA TGTGCCAGCTCACCCCAGGGAAGCTCCTACAATGAGCAGTTCTTC. As protein: CASSPQGSSYNEQFF. Full variable domain (rest looked up from reference TRBV18 and TRBJ2-1): NAGVMQNPRHLVRRRGQEARLRCSPMKGHSHVYWYRQLPEEGLKFMVYLQKENIIDESGMPKERFSAEFPKEGPSILRIQQVVRGDSAAYFCASSPQGSSYNEQFFGPGTRLTVL.

In DNA, the CDR3 is TGTGCCAGCTCACAACAGGGGGGGACTGAAGCTTTCTTT. Translating it yields CASSQQGGTEAFF. J is TRBJ1-1 and V is TRBV18, with 8 bases that match TRBD1. CDR3 length equals 13 residues. Per the germline V gene, CDR1 is KGHSH and CDR2 is LQKENI. J lost 5 bases, V lost 4 bases, and 3 bases had no gene match.

The rearrangement links TRBV19 to TRBJ2-7; D remains unclear. CDR3 length equals 12 residues. Trimming removed 3 bases from V and 4 bases from J, with 7 bases in between. Germline lookup yields CDR1 LNHDA and CDR2 SQIVND (reference sequence). The CDR3 DNA reads TGTGCCAGTAGTATGATCGGGTACGAGCAGTACTTC. Residues: CASSMIGYEQYF.

This chain joins TRBV7-9 and TRBJ2-3; 12 bases are shared with TRBD2. Germline trimming cut 6 bases from V and 4 bases from J; bases unmatched to any gene: 5. The V gene's germline CDR1 is SEHNR and CDR2 FQNEAQ (reference sequence). CDR3 size: 15 residues. CDR3 region: CASSAGLAGSDTQYF. CDR3 nucleotides: TGTGCCAGCAGTGCCGGACTAGCGGGATCAGATACGCAGTATTTT. The full variable domain, its missing parts supplied by reference TRBV7-9 and TRBJ2-3, is DTGVSQNPRHKITKRGQNVTFRCDPISEHNRLYWYRQTLGQGPEFLTYFQNEAQLEKSRLLSDRFSAERPKGSFSTLEIQRTEQGDSAMYLCASSAGLAGSDTQYFGPGTRLTVL.

This clone was seen a handful of times. CDR3 DNA sequence: TGTGCCAGCAGTGAACGGGGGCGCGTCTACGAGCAGTACTTC. This gives the protein CASSERGRVYEQYF. The rearrangement links TRBV2 to TRBJ2-7; either TRBD1 or TRBD2 may supply D (6 bases each). Germline V gene data show CDR1 as SNHLY and CDR2 as FYNNEI. The CDR3 consists of 14 residues. V dropped 2 bases and J dropped 3 bases, with 11 bases sitting between them.

The V gene is TRBV6-4, the J gene TRBJ1-1; TRBD1 might be the D (6 bases). Trimming removed 5 bases at V and 3 bases at J, with 13 bases between. The CDR3 runs 14 residues. CDR1 and CDR2 (germline): MRHNA, SNTAGT. The CDR3 DNA reads TGTGCCAGCAGTTCCAGGGGAGGGGACACTGAAGCTTTCTTT. It is translated as CASSSRGGDTEAFF.

The chain employs TRBV9 and TRBJ1-1, with no clear D. V lost 3 bases and J lost 0, with 9 bases in between. The CDR3 sequence is 14 residues long. Germline lookup yields CDR1 SGDLS and CDR2 YYNGEE. This chain's CDR3 is CASSAYPMNTEAFF. As DNA, the CDR3 is TGTGCCAGCAGCGCCTACCCCATGAACACTGAAGCTTTCTTT. Together with reference TRBV9 and TRBJ1-1, the CDR3 gives the full variable domain: DSGVTQTPKHLITATGQRVTLRCSPRSGDLSVYWYQQSLDQGLQFLIQYYNGEERAKGNILERFSAQQFPDLHSELNLSSLELGDSALYFCASSAYPMNTEAFFGQGTRLTVV.

This clone was seen a few times. This sequence joins TRBV4-1 and TRBJ1-5, with D uncertain. The CDR3 extends over 15 amino acids. Germline V gene sequence: CDR1 MGHRA, CDR2 YSYEKL. The V and J ends lost 0 bases and 0 bases respectively, with 6 bases between them. CDR3 amino acids: CASSQDTFSNQPQHF. CDR3 coding DNA: TGCGCCAGCAGCCAAGATACCTTTAGCAATCAGCCCCAGCATTTT.